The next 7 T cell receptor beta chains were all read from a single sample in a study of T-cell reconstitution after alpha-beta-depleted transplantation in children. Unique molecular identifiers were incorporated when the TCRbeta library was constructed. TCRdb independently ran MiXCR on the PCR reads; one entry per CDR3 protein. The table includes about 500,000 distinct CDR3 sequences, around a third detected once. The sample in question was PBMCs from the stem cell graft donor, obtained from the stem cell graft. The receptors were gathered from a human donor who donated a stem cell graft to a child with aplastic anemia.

The CDR3 is CASSRRYNEQFF. DNA of the CDR3: TGTGCCAGCTCACGAAGATACAATGAGCAGTTCTTC. The genes are TRBV18 and TRBJ2-1; D is uncertain. Deletions cut 4 bases from V and 4 bases from J, with 5 bases between. The CDR3 spans 12 residues. CDR1 KGHSH and CDR2 LQKENI come from the germline V gene.

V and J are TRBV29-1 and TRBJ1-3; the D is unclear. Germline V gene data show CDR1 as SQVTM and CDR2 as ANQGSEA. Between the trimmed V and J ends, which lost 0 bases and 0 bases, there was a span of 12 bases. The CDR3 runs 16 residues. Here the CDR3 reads CSVEEGGSPSGNTIYF. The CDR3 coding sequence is TGCAGCGTTGAAGAGGGCGGGAGTCCCTCTGGAAACACCATATATTTT.

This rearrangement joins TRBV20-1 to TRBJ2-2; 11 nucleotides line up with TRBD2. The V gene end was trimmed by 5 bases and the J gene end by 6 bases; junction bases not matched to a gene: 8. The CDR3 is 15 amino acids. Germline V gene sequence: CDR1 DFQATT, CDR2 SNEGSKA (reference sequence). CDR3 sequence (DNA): TGCAGTGCTCGATCTAGCGGGAGGTCGGCCGGGGAGCTGTTTTTT. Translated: CSARSSGRSAGELFF.

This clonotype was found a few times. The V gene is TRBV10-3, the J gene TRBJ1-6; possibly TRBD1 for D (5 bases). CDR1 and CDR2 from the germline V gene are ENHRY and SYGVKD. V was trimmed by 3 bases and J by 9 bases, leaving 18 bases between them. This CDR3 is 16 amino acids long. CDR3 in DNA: TGTGCCATCAGTGAATCCCAGGGCCATCTGGGTTCACCCCTCCACTTT. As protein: CAISESQGHLGSPLHF.

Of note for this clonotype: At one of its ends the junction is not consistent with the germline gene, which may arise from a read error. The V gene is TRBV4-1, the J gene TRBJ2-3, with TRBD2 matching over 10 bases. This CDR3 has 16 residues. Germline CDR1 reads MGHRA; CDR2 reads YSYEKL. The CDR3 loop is CASSQDRLAGASFLNF. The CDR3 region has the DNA TGCGCCAGCAGCCAAGATCGCCTAGCGGGAGCGTCCTTCTTGAATTTT.

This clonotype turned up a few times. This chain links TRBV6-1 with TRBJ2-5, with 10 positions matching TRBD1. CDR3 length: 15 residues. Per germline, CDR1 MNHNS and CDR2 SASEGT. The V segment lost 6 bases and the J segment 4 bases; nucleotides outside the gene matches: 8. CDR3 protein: CASRPRTGGRETQYF. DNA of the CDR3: TGTGCCAGCAGACCTAGGACAGGGGGGAGAGAGACCCAGTACTTC.

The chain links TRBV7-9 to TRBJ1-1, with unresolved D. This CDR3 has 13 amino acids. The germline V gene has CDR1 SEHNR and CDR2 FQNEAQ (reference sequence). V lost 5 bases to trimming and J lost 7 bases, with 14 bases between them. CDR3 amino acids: CASSHPLENEAFF. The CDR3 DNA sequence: TGTGCCAGCAGCCACCCTTTGGAGAATGAAGCTTTCTTT.